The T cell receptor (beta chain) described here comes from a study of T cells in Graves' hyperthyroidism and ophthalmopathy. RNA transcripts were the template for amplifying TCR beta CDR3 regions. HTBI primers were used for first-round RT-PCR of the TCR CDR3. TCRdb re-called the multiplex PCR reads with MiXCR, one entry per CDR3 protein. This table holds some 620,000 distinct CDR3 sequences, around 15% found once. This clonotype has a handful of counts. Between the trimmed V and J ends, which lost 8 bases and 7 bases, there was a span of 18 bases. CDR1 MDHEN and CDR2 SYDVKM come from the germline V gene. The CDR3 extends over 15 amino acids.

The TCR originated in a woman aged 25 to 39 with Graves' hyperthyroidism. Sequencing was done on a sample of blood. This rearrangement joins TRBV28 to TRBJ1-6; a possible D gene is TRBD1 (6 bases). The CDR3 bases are TGTGCCAGCGGAATCGGACAGCTGAGAAATTCACCCCTCCACTTT. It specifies CASGIGQLRNSPLHF.